A single sample is the source of the 19 T cell receptor beta chains below, sequenced in a study of blood T cell repertoires in COVID-19. Using immunoSEQ multiplex PCR, the repertoire was profiled, and TCRdb retains in-frame clones only, with some absent. The sample records some 45,000 clones, over 70% being singletons. The specimen sequenced was peripheral blood. The receptors were gathered from a human donor in a cohort sampled during active COVID-19.

The chain combines TRBV6-5 with TRBJ1-3; 7 positions match TRBD1. The CDR3 sequence is 14 residues long. Per the germline V gene, CDR1 is MNHEY and CDR2 is SVGAGI. The V and J ends lost 6 bases and 4 bases, in that order; junction bases with no gene match: 6. The CDR3: CASSFNRGGNTIYF. The CDR3 bases are TGTGCCAGCAGCTTTAACAGGGGAGGAAACACCATATATTTT.

This chain joins TRBV6-2 or TRBV6-3 and TRBJ2-2; tentatively, D is TRBD2 (5 bases). Trimming stripped 6 bases from V and 7 bases from J, with 12 bases between. Germline lookup yields CDR1 MNHEY and CDR2 SVGEGT. The CDR3 sequence is 13 residues long. The CDR3 protein is CASSPRDIGELFF. Here the CDR3 DNA reads TGTGCCAGCAGCCCTCGGGATATCGGGGAGCTGTTTTTT.

The gene calls are TRBV5-5 and TRBJ2-5; D not certain. V shed 1 base and J shed 2 bases, with 9 bases lying between them. Germline-derived CDR1 and CDR2 are SGHKS and YYEKEE (reference sequence). The CDR3 sequence is 14 residues long. CDR3 bases: TGTGCCAGCAGCTTGTTATGGCAGCAAGAGACCCAGTACTTC. It translates to CASSLLWQQETQYF.

Here the CDR3 reads CASSYSLVAEIYEQYF. CDR3 DNA sequence: TGTGCCAGCAGTTACTCGTTGGTAGCGGAGATATACGAGCAGTACTTC. This chain uses TRBV6-5 with TRBJ2-7, with D possibly being TRBD2 (6 bases). The length of the CDR3 is 16 residues. Germline-derived CDR1 and CDR2 are MNHEY and SVGAGI. The germline V and J ends were trimmed by 0 bases and 4 bases, with 16 bases remaining between them.

The chain combines TRBV28 with TRBJ2-7, with TRBD1 matching over 11 bases. The CDR3 runs to 15 residues. The J segment lost 2 bases and the V segment lost 5 bases, leaving 5 bases of the junction unmatched. Germline V gene sequence: CDR1 MDHEN, CDR2 SYDVKM. CDR3 loop: CASSGRDRGAYEQYF. The CDR3 bases are TGTGCCAGCAGTGGCCGGGACAGGGGGGCCTACGAGCAGTACTTC.

The V and J genes are TRBV5-4 and TRBJ2-1; the D gene is possibly TRBD2 (5 bases). CDR1 is SGHNT and CDR2 is YYREEE in the germline V gene (reference sequence). V was clipped by 0 bases and J by 5 bases, with 18 bases between them. The length of the CDR3 is 17 residues. DNA for the CDR3: TGTGCCAGCAGCTTGGCCATAGGACTTACGAGGGACAATGAGCAGTTCTTC. Amino acids: CASSLAIGLTRDNEQFF.

The gene calls are TRBV2 and TRBJ2-7; 7 nucleotides agree with TRBD2. CDR3 length equals 14 residues. Trimming cost V 8 bases and J 0 bases; bases outside gene matches: 7. Germline V gives CDR1 SNHLY, CDR2 FYNNEI. The DNA for the CDR3 is TGTGCCAGCCGGAGCAGCGGGAACTCCTACGAGCAGTACTTC. It specifies CASRSSGNSYEQYF.

The rearrangement joins TRBV5-1 to TRBJ2-1; 12 positions agree with TRBD2. V shed 9 bases and J 6 bases; nucleotides not matched to a gene: 7. There are 14 residues in the CDR3. Per germline, CDR1 SGHRS and CDR2 YFSETQ. CDR3 loop: CATRTSGILNEQFF. The CDR3 bases are TGCGCCACCAGGACTAGCGGGATCCTCAATGAGCAGTTCTTC.

CDR3 in DNA: TGTGCCAGCAGCTTAGGGGTAGGGCAGGGCAACTCCTACGAGCAGTACTTC. Residues: CASSLGVGQGNSYEQYF. This chain uses TRBV11-2 with TRBJ2-7, with a tentative D call TRBD1 (5 bases). V was clipped by 1 base and J by 0 bases, with 16 bases between them. There are 17 residues in the CDR3. Germline CDR1 SGHAT, CDR2 FQNNGV.

J is TRBJ2-1 and V is TRBV12-3 or TRBV12-4; D might be TRBD1 (6 bases). The V end was cut by 3 bases, the J end by 9 bases, with 12 bases between. This CDR3 is built from 13 residues. The CDR3: CASSFGTTGEQFF. The CDR3 nucleotides are TGTGCCAGCAGTTTTGGGACGACAGGTGAGCAGTTCTTC.

This rearrangement joins TRBV10-2 to TRBJ2-7, with D perhaps matching TRBD2 (6 bases). Germline V gene data show CDR1 as WSHSY and CDR2 as SAAADI. The CDR3 totals 13 residues. V was cut by 5 bases and J by 5 bases, with 13 bases left in between. CDR3 bases: TGCGCCAGCAGTTATCTAGCGACCAACGAGCAGTACTTC. Its protein is CASSYLATNEQYF.

The chain uses TRBV5-6 and TRBJ2-2; weak D call: TRBD1 (7 bases). Trimming pared 4 bases from V and 5 bases from J, leaving 12 bases between. The CDR3 is 14 residues long. Germline lookup yields CDR1 SGHDT and CDR2 YYEEEE. CDR3 nucleotide sequence: TGTGCCAGCAGCCGACCAGGGGGGACCGGGGAGCTGTTTTTT. Its protein product is CASSRPGGTGELFF.

This rearrangement joins TRBV7-9 to TRBJ2-1; 12 nucleotides align to TRBD2. The J segment lost 8 bases and the V segment lost 0 bases, leaving 8 bases of the junction unmatched. The CDR3 loop spans 17 amino acids. Per the germline V gene, CDR1 is SEHNR and CDR2 is FQNEAQ (reference sequence). CDR3 amino acids: CASSLALAGGPTDEQFF. CDR3 nucleotide sequence: TGTGCCAGCAGCTTAGCGCTAGCGGGAGGGCCTACGGATGAGCAGTTCTTC.

The rearrangement links TRBV27 to TRBJ2-7; D ambiguous. Trimming shortened V by 4 bases and J by 3 bases, and 4 bases separated the two germline ends. The CDR3 is made up of 11 amino acids. Germline CDR1 MNHEY, CDR2 SMNVEV (reference sequence). The chain's CDR3 is CASSSYYEQYF. DNA for the CDR3: TGTGCCAGCAGTTCCTACTACGAGCAGTACTTC.

The chain has TRBV4-1 and TRBJ1-2, with 8 positions matching TRBD1. This CDR3 contains 14 residues. Looked up from germline, CDR1 is MGHRA and CDR2 is YSYEKL. J lost 8 bases, V lost 1 base, and 6 bases had no gene match. The DNA of the CDR3 is TGCGCCAGCAGCCAAGGGACAGGGATTGGCGGCTACACCTTC. Translation: CASSQGTGIGGYTF.

DNA of the CDR3: TGCGCCAGCAGCTTCTACTTTGAAAGGAACACTGAAGCTTTCTTT. This translates into CASSFYFERNTEAFF. This rearrangement joins TRBV5-1 to TRBJ1-1; no definite D call. The V and J ends lost 2 bases and 1 base respectively, with 12 bases between them. CDR3 length: 15 residues. Per germline, CDR1 SGHRS and CDR2 YFSETQ.

The chain has TRBV11-2 and TRBJ2-1, with D perhaps TRBD2 (6 bases). V lost 5 bases and J 5 bases, leaving 16 bases between the germline ends. Germline CDR1 and CDR2: SGHAT and FQNNGV. The length of the CDR3 is 15 residues. In DNA, the CDR3 is TGTGCCAGCAGCATTAGGGGACTGATCGACAATGAGCAGTTCTTC. This codes for CASSIRGLIDNEQFF.

A word on this clone: Other nucleotide sequences from this sample produce the same CDR3. This chain links TRBV18 with TRBJ1-1; D is perhaps TRBD1 (5 bases). The germline gives CDR1 KGHSH, CDR2 LQKENI. V lost 1 base and J lost 6, with 6 bases in between. The CDR3 is 12 residues long. The CDR3: CASSPRGPEAFF. The CDR3 region has the DNA TGTGCCAGCTCACCACGGGGCCCTGAAGCTTTCTTT.

The V call is TRBV4-1, the J call TRBJ2-1; TRBD2 matches at 7 bases. This CDR3 contains 16 residues. The ends lost 0 bases at V and 4 bases at J; junction bases unmatched: 6. Germline CDR1 MGHRA, CDR2 YSYEKL. As DNA, the CDR3 is TGCGCCAGCAGCCAAGATCCGGCGGGAGTTTACAATGAGCAGTTCTTC. It is translated as CASSQDPAGVYNEQFF.